This T cell receptor beta chain comes out of a study of T cell responses to AZD1222 COVID-19 vaccine (dated by TCRdb to about 2021). In the study overall: TCR sequencing was performed for fewer than 250 trial participants, of whom around 200 were given two doses of AZD1222 and around 25 were given two doses of MenACWY control vaccine. Trial participants were enrolled into age subgroups of 18-55, 56-69 and 70-plus years, which contained around 150, 28 and 57 TCR-sequenced participants, respectively. Here is what the overall study found, with its caveats: The whole spike protein was spanned by vaccine-associated CD4 TCRs, and dominant responses were seen in regions 160-218 and 743-854. Only 5 to 7 AZD1222 recipients were SARS-CoV-2 seropositive at baseline, limiting conclusions about previously exposed vaccinees. In the small 56-69-year group, the increase in depth fell short of significance, most likely because of low power. Epitopes outside the regions mutated in the B.1.351 and B.1.1.7 variants were reportedly recognized by nearly half of the unique spike-specific TCRs. Because no day 14 peak-response samples were available, the repertoires could be characterized only after the peak T cell response. Participants were mostly white British, with more females than males. The authors suggested clonal diversity may have been underestimated. A significant rise in spike-specific TCR breadth and depth was observed after two AZD1222 doses relative to day 0 and relative to MenACWY recipients.

The sample's time point label is to be understood as: about 28 days (+/-7) after the second vaccine dose. AZD1222 recipients whose second dose came at about 4 weeks and those whose second dose came at about 12 weeks were combined into one group, since spike-specific TCR depth and breadth did not differ between the two schedules. Samples from vaccinated people were obtained from the UK trials COV001 and COV002, which included a single-blind randomized controlled phase 2/3 trial of AZD1222 (ChAdOx1 nCoV-19) in healthy adults. Trial participant PBMC samples were collected at day 0 and day 28 after the second dose for TCRbeta chain sequencing. A note on this clone: The antigen it recognizes is unknown. No quality values exist for individual bases; no much larger clone is one base distant.

The CDR3 regions of human TCRbeta chains were subjected to immunosequencing. Per the original workflow: Repertoire TCRs were matched against a reference library of SARS-CoV-2-specific TCRs generated with the MIRA antigen-specificity platform. Breadth meant the fraction of unique TCRs that were SARS-CoV-2-associated, whereas depth meant the fraction of total T cells that were SARS-CoV-2-associated. Each spike-specific TCR was assigned to its reactive spike region and to a CD4 or CD8 class using the MIRA data. Log10-transformed breadth and depth values were compared by one-way ANOVA with Sidak's multiple comparisons tests. Drawn from immuneACCESS, this table holds only the in-frame rearrangements with V and J called that TCRdb kept. Clones are partly lost; checked studies trace under half to an unresolved V gene and leave the rest unexplained. V, J and clone size are taken as reported in that table, and D and trimming were inferred from the DNA itself. Counted in this sample were 120,000 or so clones; around 83% of them appeared once. The top ten clonotypes cover about a quarter of the sample.

Including cysteine and phenylalanine, the CDR3 has 11 amino acids. CDR3 DNA is the only sequence kept; it has 33 bases, read in frame from the first base. The germline V gene encodes CDR1 SGHRS and CDR2 YFSETQ. A distance of 8 bases separates the germline ends of V and J, which lose 2 bases and 9 bases respectively. The rearrangement combines TRBV5-1 with TRBJ2-5, with no confidently assigned D gene. This sample comprised peripheral blood, obtained 28 days after the second AZD1222 dose. The receptor comes from an adult who received the AZD1222 COVID-19 vaccine. The CDR3 protein sequence reads: CASSFEGPQYF. The DNA sequence follows: TGCGCCAGCAGCTTTGAAGGACCCCAGTACTTC.